This is a list of T cell receptor beta chains from one sample in a study of Ad26.COV2.S vaccination and SARS-CoV-2 variants. Profiling relied on immunoSEQ multiplex PCR, and the TCRdb table lists in-frame clones only, not all of them. The table has 300,000 to 350,000 clones, 75% to 90% seen once. Sequencing was performed on peripheral blood, taken in a trial of Ad26.COV2.S vaccine versus placebo. These receptors originate from a person between 18 and 65 years old who received the Ad26.COV2.S COVID-19 vaccine or a placebo. CDR3s include the opening cysteine and the closing phenylalanine or tryptophan. A D gene is named only where the DNA matches it firmly. Where a row states a size, it is once, few, many or the class of an expanded clone; other rows omit it.

V,D,size,J,DNA,CDR3
TRBV5-1,TRBD1,.,TRBJ2-3,TGCGCCAGCAGCTTGGGACAGGGGAATACGCAGTATTTT,CASSLGQGNTQYF
TRBV18,.,.,TRBJ2-6,TGTGCCAGCTCACCAGAGGGCATGGGAGGGGCCAACGTCCTGACTTTC,CASSPEGMGGANVLTF
TRBV2,TRBD1,once,TRBJ2-1,TGTGCCAGCAGTGGAGGTGGGGACAGGTATGCTTATGAGCAGTTCTTC,CASSGGGDRYAYEQFF
TRBV11-2,.,.,TRBJ1-1,TGTGCCAGCAGCTTAGACCGGACAGCCTTGAACACTGAAGCTTTCTTT,CASSLDRTALNTEAFF
TRBV10-3,TRBD2,.,TRBJ2-1,TGTGCCATCAGTGCCCTGACTAGCGGGATGTACAATGAGCAGTTCTTC,CAISALTSGMYNEQFF
TRBV9,TRBD2,.,TRBJ2-1,TGTGCCAGCAGCGGGTCCTTAGCGGGAGGGGGGAAGTTCTTC,CASSGSLAGGGKFF
TRBV2,.,.,TRBJ1-1,TGTGCCAGCAGTGGGGTTTCGGGGGCGCCCCCGAAAACTTTCTTT,CASSGVSGAPPKTFF
TRBV9,.,once,TRBJ2-1,TGTGCCAGCAGCCTGGGATTGGCTTGGAATGAGCAGTTCTTC,CASSLGLAWNEQFF
TRBV6-5,.,.,TRBJ1-2,TGTGCCAGCAGTTACTCGGGGGACTTTACGGGCGGCTACACCTTC,CASSYSGDFTGGYTF
TRBV5-6,.,.,TRBJ1-6,TGTGCCAGCAGCTTGTACGGGGCCCTATATTCACCCCTCCACTTT,CASSLYGALYSPLHF
TRBV9,.,.,TRBJ1-1,TGTGCCAGCACCCCCAGGGCGAACACTGAAGCTTTCTTT,CASTPRANTEAFF
TRBV12-3/TRBV12-4,.,.,TRBJ1-2,TGTGCCAGCAGTTTAGGCGGGTTTTATGGCTACACCTTC,CASSLGGFYGYTF
TRBV3-1/TRBV3-2,TRBD2,.,TRBJ2-3,TGTGCCAGCAGCCAAGTTTCTAGCGGGACACACCTAAGCACAGATACGCAGTATTTT,CASSQVSSGTHLSTDTQYF
TRBV5-6,.,.,TRBJ1-2,TGTGCCACCAAATCATCCCGGGGGGATGGAAGTGGCTACACCTTC,CATKSSRGDGSGYTF
TRBV18,.,.,TRBJ1-1,TGTGCCAGCTCACCTCAGGGAGAGGCTTTCTTT,CASSPQGEAFF
TRBV7-2,TRBD1,once,TRBJ1-2,TGTGCCAGCAGCGCCCAGGTTGGACAGGCCTCTAACTATGGCTACACCTTC,CASSAQVGQASNYGYTF
TRBV25-1,.,.,TRBJ2-5,TGTGCCAGCAGTGAACCCCACCCGTACCAAGAGACCCAGTACTTC,CASSEPHPYQETQYF
TRBV27,.,once,TRBJ2-1,TGTGCCAGCTCAGACTTCTCCTACAATGAGCAGTTCTTC,CASSDFSYNEQFF
TRBV12-3/TRBV12-4,.,.,TRBJ1-1,TGTGCCAGCAGCCTTGGATATAGCACTGAAGCTTTCTTT,CASSLGYSTEAFF
TRBV19,.,.,TRBJ1-4,TGTGCCAGCTCGGACAGAGCAACTAATGAAAAACTGTTTTTT,CASSDRATNEKLFF
TRBV19,TRBD1,.,TRBJ1-1,TGTGCCAGTAGTAACTCAGGGGGCGTCGCTGAAGCTTTCTTT,CASSNSGGVAEAFF
TRBV12-3/TRBV12-4,.,.,TRBJ1-1,TGTGCCAGCAGTTTGGGGATAGGGACTGAAGCTTTCTTT,CASSLGIGTEAFF
TRBV20-1,.,.,TRBJ1-2,TGCAGTGCCTCGACAGACTATGGCTACACCTTC,CSASTDYGYTF
TRBV6-5,.,.,TRBJ1-1,TGTGCCAGCAGTTACTCATTGGGCAAAAAGACTGAAGCTTTCTTT,CASSYSLGKKTEAFF
TRBV19,TRBD2,.,TRBJ2-1,TGTGCCAGTAGTACGCTAGCGGTGGGCTCCTACAATGAGCAGTTCTTC,CASSTLAVGSYNEQFF
TRBV11-3,.,.,TRBJ2-1,TGTGCCAGCAGCATCCAGGGCACCACAATTAGTGAGCAGTTCTTC,CASSIQGTTISEQFF
TRBV5-1,.,.,TRBJ1-2,TGCGCCAGCAGCTTGGTAGGCGGAAACTATGGCTACACCTTC,CASSLVGGNYGYTF
TRBV7-9,.,few,TRBJ1-3,TGTGCCAGCAGCCCCGGTTGGGGACACCACTCTGGAAACACCATATATTTT,CASSPGWGHHSGNTIYF
TRBV18,.,.,TRBJ1-4,TGTGCCAGCTCACCATTACCAGACACCGGTAATGAAAAACTGTTTTTT,CASSPLPDTGNEKLFF
TRBV7-6,TRBD1,.,TRBJ1-1,TGTGCCAGCAGTTCCGGGACAGGGAACACTGAAGCTTTCTTT,CASSSGTGNTEAFF
TRBV7-2,.,.,TRBJ2-3,TGTGCCAGCAGCTTAGCGCTTCTAGATACGCAGTATTTT,CASSLALLDTQYF
TRBV6-5,TRBD1,.,TRBJ2-1,TGTGCCAGCAGTCTAACAGGGGGCGAATTAAATGAGCAGTTCTTC,CASSLTGGELNEQFF
TRBV3-1/TRBV3-2,.,.,TRBJ2-1,TGTGCCAGCAGCCCAGGCTGGTTAGTGGCTGGAAATGAGCAGTTCTTC,CASSPGWLVAGNEQFF
TRBV9,.,.,TRBJ2-5,TGTGCCAGCAGCGTAGGAACAGCGATACAAGAGACCCAGTACTTC,CASSVGTAIQETQYF
TRBV5-1,.,.,TRBJ2-3,TGCGCCAGCAGCCACAAACTCTCCGGGGCCAGCACAGATACGCAGTATTTT,CASSHKLSGASTDTQYF
TRBV5-1,.,.,TRBJ2-3,TGCGCCAGCAGCCTCCCGGTGGTAGGGAACACAGATACGCAGTATTTT,CASSLPVVGNTDTQYF
TRBV6-5,.,few,TRBJ2-4,TGTGCCAGCAGTCGTTCTTTGGGCGACATTCAGTACTTC,CASSRSLGDIQYF
TRBV6-2/TRBV6-3,.,.,TRBJ1-5,TGTGCCAGCAGCCAACTGTGGATACTCCAGCATTTT,CASSQLWILQHF
TRBV5-1,TRBD1,.,TRBJ1-2,TGCGCCAGCAGCTCACAGGGGCGGAATGGCTACACCTTC,CASSSQGRNGYTF
TRBV2,TRBD1,.,TRBJ1-2,TGTGCCAGCCACGGACAGGGGATCATATCTGACTATGGCTACACCTTC,CASHGQGIISDYGYTF
TRBV5-5,TRBD2,.,TRBJ2-2,TGTGCCAGCAGCTTGCTACTAGCGGGAGGGCCGATGCCCGGGGAGCTGTTTTTT,CASSLLLAGGPMPGELFF
TRBV5-6,.,.,TRBJ2-5,TGTGCCAGCAGCTTGTCCCAAGAGACCCAGTACTTC,CASSLSQETQYF
TRBV29-1,.,.,TRBJ1-3,TGCAGCGTTGGGAAAGGGGACTCTGGAAACACCATATATTTT,CSVGKGDSGNTIYF
TRBV7-9,.,once,TRBJ1-4,TGTGCCAGCGGCCGCAGGCAGCCCGCAGCTAATGAAAAACTGTTTTTT,CASGRRQPAANEKLFF
TRBV7-3,.,once,TRBJ1-2,TGTGCCAGCAGCTTAGGGGGCGTCGCGACACGATATGGCTACACCTTC,CASSLGGVATRYGYTF
TRBV7-2,.,.,TRBJ2-7,TGTGCCAGCAGCTTGGGCGGCACTGCCCGCTACGAGCAGTACTTC,CASSLGGTARYEQYF
TRBV11-2,.,.,TRBJ1-2,TGTGCCAGCAGCCCACAGGTGGCAGGGACTGATGGCTACACCTTC,CASSPQVAGTDGYTF
TRBV5-1,.,.,TRBJ2-5,TGCGCCAGCAGCTTCGGGGGACAGCAAGAGACCCAGTACTTC,CASSFGGQQETQYF
TRBV2,TRBD1,.,TRBJ1-1,TGTGCCAGCAGTGAAGTGGTGACAGGGTATGAAGCTTTCTTT,CASSEVVTGYEAFF
TRBV6-1,.,.,TRBJ2-7,TGTGCCAGCAGTGAAGTAGGGGGTTATAGTTCCTACGAGCAGTACTTC,CASSEVGGYSSYEQYF